This T cell receptor (beta chain) was recorded in a study of blood T cells in healthy people across ages. Overall study findings and caveats: Donor CMV status, an unknown factor, possibly confounded changes in expanded clonotypes.

Points on this clonotype: The antigen is not known.

The CDR3 spans 14 residues. CDR1 and CDR2 from the germline V gene are LGHNA and YSLEER. The trim removed 3 bases at V and 3 bases at J, leaving 3 bases unmatched. Primers used in a second PCR of roughly 6 to 12 cycles were a sample-barcoded 5' primer and a J-beta primer mix. Each CDR3 protein gets one entry after TCRdb re-called the 5' RACE reads with MiXCR. The sample shows some 710,000 distinct CDR3 sequences, 35% to 60% of them seen only once. This sequence was found in a man older than 75 in good health. The source material was blood. The chain carries TRBV4-3 and TRBJ1-2, with 8 bases lining up with TRBD1. The CDR3 loop is CASSQTGVDYGYTF. CDR3 sequence (DNA): TGCGCCAGCAGCCAGACAGGGGTTGACTATGGCTACACCTTC.